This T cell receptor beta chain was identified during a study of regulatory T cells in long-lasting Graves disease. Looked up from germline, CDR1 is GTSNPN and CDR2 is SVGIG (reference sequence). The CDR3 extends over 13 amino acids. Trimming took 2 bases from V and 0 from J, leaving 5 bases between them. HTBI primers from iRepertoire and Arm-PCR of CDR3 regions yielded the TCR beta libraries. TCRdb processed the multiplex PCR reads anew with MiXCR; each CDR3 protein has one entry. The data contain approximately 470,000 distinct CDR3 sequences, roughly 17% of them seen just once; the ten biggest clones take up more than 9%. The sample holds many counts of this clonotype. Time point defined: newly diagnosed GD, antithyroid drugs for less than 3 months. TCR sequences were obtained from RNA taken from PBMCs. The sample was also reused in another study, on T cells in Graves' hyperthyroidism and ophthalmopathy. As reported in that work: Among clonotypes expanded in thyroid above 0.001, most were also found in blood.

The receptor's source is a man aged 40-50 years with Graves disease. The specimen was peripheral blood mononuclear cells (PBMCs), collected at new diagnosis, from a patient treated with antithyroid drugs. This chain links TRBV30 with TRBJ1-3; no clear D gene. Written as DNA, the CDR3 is TGTGCCTGGAGTTCAGACTCTGGAAACACCATATATTTT. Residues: CAWSSDSGNTIYF.